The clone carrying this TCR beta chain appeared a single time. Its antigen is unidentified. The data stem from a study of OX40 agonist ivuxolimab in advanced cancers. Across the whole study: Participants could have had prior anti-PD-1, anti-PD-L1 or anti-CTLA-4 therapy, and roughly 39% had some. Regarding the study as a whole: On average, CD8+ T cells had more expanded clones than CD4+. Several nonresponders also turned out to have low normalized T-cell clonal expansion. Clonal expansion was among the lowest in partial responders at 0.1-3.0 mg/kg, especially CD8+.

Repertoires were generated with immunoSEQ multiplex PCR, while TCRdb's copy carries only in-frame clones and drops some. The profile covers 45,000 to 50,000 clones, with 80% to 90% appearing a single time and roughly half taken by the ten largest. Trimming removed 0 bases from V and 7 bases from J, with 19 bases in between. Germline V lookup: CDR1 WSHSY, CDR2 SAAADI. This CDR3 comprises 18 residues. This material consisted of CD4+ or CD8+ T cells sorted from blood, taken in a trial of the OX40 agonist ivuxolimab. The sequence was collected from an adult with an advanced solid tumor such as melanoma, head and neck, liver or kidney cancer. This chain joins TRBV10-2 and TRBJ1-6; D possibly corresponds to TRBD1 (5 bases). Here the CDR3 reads CASSESTDRGLRNSPLHF. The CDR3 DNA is TGCGCCAGCAGTGAGTCGACGGATAGGGGTTTACGGAATTCACCCCTCCACTTT.